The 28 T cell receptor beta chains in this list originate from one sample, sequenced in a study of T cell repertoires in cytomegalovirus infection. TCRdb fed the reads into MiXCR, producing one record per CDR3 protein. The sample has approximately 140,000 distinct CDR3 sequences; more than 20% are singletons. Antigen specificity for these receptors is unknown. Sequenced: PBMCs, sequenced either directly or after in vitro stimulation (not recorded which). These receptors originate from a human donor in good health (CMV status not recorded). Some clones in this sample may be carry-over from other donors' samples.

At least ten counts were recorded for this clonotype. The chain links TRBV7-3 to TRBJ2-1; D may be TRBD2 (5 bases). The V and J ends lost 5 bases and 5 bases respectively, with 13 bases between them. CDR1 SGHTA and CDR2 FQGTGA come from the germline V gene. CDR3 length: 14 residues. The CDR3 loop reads CASSRGFRDNEQFF. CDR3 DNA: TGTGCCAGCAGCCGAGGGTTTAGGGACAATGAGCAGTTCTTC.

The CDR3, as DNA: TGTGCCAGCAGTTTATCTGGCGGGGGGGGAAATACGCAGTATTTT. Its translation is CASSLSGGGGNTQYF. V gene TRBV12-3 or TRBV12-4 combines with J gene TRBJ2-3; 9 nucleotides agree with TRBD2. This CDR3 spans 15 amino acids. With 2 bases clipped from V and 7 bases from J, the junction kept 7 bases outside the gene matches.

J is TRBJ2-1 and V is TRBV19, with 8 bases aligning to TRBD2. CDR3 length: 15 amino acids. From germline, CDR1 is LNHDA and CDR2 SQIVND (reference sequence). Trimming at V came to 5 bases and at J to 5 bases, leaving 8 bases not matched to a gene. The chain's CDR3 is CASSLGTSWDNEQFF. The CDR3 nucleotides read TGTGCCAGTAGTCTCGGGACTAGTTGGGACAATGAGCAGTTCTTC.

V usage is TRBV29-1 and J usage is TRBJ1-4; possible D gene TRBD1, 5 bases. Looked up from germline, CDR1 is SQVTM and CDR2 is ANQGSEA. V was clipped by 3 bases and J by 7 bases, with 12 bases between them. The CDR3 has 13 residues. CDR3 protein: CSVDGQGSEKLFF. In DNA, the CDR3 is TGCAGCGTTGATGGGCAGGGTAGTGAAAAACTGTTTTTT.

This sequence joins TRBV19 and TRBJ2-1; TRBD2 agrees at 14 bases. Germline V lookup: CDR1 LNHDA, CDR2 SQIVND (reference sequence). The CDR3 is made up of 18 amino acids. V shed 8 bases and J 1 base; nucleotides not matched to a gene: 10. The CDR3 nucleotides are TGTGCCAGTCGCCCCGGACTAGCGGGAGGTGGTTCCTACAATGAGCAGTTCTTC. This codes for CASRPGLAGGGSYNEQFF.

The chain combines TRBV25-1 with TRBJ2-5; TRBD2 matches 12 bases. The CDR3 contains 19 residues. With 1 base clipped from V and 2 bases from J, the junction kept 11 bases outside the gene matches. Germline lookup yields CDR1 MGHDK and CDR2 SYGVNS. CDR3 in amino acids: CASSEFSWALAGGQETQYF. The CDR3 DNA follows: TGTGCCAGCAGTGAATTTAGTTGGGCGCTAGCGGGAGGGCAAGAGACCCAGTACTTC. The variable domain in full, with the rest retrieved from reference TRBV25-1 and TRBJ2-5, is EADIYQTPRYLVIGTGKKITLECSQTMGHDKMYWYQQDPGMELHLIHYSYGVNSTEKGDLSSESTVSRIRTEHFPLTLESARPSHTSQYLCASSEFSWALAGGQETQYFGPGTRLLVL.

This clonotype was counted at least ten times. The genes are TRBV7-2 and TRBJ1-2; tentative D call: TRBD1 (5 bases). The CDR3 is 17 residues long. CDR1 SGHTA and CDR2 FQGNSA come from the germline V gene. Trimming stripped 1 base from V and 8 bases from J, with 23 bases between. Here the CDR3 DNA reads TGTGCCAGCAGCTTAGTGGGGCGGACTTCAACGGGTGAAGGCTACACCTTC. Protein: CASSLVGRTSTGEGYTF. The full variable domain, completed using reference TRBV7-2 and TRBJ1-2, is GAGVSQSPSNKVTEKGKDVELRCDPISGHTALYWYRQSLGQGLEFLIYFQGNSAPDKSGLPSDRFSAERTGGSVSTLTIQRTQQEDSAVYLCASSLVGRTSTGEGYTFGSGTRLTVV.

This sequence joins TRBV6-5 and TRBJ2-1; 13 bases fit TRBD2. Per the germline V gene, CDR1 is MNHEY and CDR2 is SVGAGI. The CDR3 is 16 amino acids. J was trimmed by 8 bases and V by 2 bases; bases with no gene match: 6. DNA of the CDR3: TGTGCCAGCAGTTACAGCACTAGCGGGAGGGACCATGAGCAGTTCTTC. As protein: CASSYSTSGRDHEQFF.

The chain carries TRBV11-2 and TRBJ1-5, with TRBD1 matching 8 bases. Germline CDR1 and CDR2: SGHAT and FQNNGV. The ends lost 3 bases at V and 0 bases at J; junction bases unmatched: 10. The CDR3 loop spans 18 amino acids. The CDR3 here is CASSFSVTGGSSNQPQHF. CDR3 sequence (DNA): TGTGCCAGCAGCTTTTCCGTCACAGGGGGTAGTAGCAATCAGCCCCAGCATTTT.

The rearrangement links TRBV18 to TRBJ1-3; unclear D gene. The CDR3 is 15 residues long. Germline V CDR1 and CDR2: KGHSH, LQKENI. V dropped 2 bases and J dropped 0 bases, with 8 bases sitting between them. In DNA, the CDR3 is TGTGCCAGCTCACCAATAAGCGGCTCTGGAAACACCATATATTTT. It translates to CASSPISGSGNTIYF.

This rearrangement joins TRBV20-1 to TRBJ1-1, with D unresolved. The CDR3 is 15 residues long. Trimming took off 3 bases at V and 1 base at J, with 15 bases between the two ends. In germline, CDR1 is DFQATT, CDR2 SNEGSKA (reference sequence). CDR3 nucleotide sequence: TGCAGTGCTAGGACCGACCCTGGGGAGAACACTGAAGCTTTCTTT. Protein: CSARTDPGENTEAFF.

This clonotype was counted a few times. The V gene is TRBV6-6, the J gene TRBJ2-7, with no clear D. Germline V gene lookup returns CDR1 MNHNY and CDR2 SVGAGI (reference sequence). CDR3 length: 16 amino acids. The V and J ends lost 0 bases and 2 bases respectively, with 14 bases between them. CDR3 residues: CASSYSSKSTTYEQYF. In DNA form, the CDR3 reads TGTGCCAGCAGTTACTCGAGTAAAAGTACGACCTACGAGCAGTACTTC.

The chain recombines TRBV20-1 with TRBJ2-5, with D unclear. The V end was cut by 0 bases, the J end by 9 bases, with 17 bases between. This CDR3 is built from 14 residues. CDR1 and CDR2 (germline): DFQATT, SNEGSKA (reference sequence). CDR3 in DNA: TGCAGTGCTAGAGATCGCGGCAGCATGAGACCCCAGTACTTC. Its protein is CSARDRGSMRPQYF.

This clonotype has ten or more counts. DNA for the CDR3: TGTGCCAGCAGTCGGACAGGGGGCGGCACTGAAGCTTTCTTT. Translating it yields CASSRTGGGTEAFF. This chain links TRBV6-1 with TRBJ1-1; 11 bases match TRBD1. The CDR3 sequence is 14 residues long. V lost 5 bases to trimming and J lost 4 bases; unmatched junction nucleotides: 3. Germline CDR1 reads MNHNS; CDR2 reads SASEGT.

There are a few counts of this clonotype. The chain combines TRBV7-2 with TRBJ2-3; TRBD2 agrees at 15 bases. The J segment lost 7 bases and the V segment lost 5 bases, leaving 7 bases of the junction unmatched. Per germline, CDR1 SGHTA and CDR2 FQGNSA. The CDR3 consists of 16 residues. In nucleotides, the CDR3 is TGTGCCAGCAGCGGGCCGGGACTAGCGGGGGGAAATACGCAGTATTTT. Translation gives CASSGPGLAGGNTQYF.

The CDR3 protein is CSASKGSGPYEQYF. The CDR3 bases are TGCAGTGCTAGTAAGGGTAGCGGGCCCTACGAGCAGTACTTC. The V gene is TRBV20-1, the J gene TRBJ2-7, with 7 bases that match TRBD2. CDR3 size: 14 residues. With 3 bases clipped from V and 2 bases from J, the junction kept 7 bases outside the gene matches. From germline, CDR1 is DFQATT and CDR2 SNEGSKA (reference sequence).

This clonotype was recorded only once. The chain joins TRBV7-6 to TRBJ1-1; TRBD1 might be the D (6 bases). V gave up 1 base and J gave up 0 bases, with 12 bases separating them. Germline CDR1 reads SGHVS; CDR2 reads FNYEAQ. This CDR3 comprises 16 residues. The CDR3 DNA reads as TGTGCCAGCAGCTTAGGATCAGGACAGATGAACACTGAAGCTTTCTTT. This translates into CASSLGSGQMNTEAFF.

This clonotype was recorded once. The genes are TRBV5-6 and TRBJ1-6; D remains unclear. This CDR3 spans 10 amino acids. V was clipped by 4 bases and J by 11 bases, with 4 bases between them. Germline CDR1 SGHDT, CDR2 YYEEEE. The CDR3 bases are TGTGCCAGCAGCGCTCCACCCCTCCACTTT. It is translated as CASSAPPLHF.

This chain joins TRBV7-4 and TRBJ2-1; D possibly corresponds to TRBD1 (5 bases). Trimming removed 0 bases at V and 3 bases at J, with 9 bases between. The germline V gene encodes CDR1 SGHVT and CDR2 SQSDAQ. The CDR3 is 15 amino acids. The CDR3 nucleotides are TGTGCCAGCAGCTTAGCGGCAGGGTTCTACAATGAGCAGTTCTTC. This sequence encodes CASSLAAGFYNEQFF.

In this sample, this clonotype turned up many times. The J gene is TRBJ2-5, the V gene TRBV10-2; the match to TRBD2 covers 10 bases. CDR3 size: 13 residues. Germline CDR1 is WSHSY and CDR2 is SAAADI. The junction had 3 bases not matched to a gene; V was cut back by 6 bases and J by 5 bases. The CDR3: CASRLAGEETQYF. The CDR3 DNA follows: TGCGCCAGCAGGCTAGCGGGAGAGGAGACCCAGTACTTC.

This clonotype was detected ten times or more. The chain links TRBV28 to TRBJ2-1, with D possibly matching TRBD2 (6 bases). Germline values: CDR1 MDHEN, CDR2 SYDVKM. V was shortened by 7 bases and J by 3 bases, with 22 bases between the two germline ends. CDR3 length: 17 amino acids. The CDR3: CASTYYGLPGFYNEQFF. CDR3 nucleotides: TGTGCCAGCACCTATTACGGACTACCGGGGTTCTACAATGAGCAGTTCTTC. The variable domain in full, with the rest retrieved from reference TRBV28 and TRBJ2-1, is DVKVTQSSRYLVKRTGEKVFLECVQDMDHENMFWYRQDPGLGLRLIYFSYDVKMKEKGDIPEGYSVSREKKERFSLILESASTNQTSMYLCASTYYGLPGFYNEQFFGPGTRLTVL.

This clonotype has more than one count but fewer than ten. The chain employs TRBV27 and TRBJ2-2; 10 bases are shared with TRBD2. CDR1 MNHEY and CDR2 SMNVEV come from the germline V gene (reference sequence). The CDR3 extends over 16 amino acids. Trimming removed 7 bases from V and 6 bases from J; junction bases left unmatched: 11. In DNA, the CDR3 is TGTGCCAGCACCAGACTAGCGGGCATATTTGCCGGGGAGCTGTTTTTT. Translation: CASTRLAGIFAGELFF.

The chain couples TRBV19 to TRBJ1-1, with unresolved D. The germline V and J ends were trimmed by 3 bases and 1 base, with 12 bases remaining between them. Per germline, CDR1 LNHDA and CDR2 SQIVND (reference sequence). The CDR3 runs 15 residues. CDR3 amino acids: CASSILRPPNTEAFF. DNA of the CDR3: TGTGCCAGTAGTATCCTCAGGCCTCCGAACACTGAAGCTTTCTTT.

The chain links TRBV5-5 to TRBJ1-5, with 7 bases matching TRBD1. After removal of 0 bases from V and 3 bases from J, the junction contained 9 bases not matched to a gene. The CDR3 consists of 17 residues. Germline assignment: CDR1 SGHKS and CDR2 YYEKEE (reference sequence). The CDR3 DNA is TGTGCCAGCAGCTTGGGACAGGGCGGAGGGTACAATCAGCCCCAGCATTTT. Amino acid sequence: CASSLGQGGGYNQPQHF.

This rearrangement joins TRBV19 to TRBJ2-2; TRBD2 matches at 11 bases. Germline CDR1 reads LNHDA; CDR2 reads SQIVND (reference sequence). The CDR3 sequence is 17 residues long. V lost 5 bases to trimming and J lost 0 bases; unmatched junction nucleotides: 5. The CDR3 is CASSALTSGANTGELFF. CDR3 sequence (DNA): TGTGCCAGTAGTGCCTTGACTAGCGGGGCGAACACCGGGGAGCTGTTTTTT. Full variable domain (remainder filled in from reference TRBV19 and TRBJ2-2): DGGITQSPKYLFRKEGQNVTLSCEQNLNHDAMYWYRQDPGQGLRLIYYSQIVNDFQKGDIAEGYSVSREKKESFPLTVTSAQKNPTAFYLCASSALTSGANTGELFFGEGSRLTVL.

CDR3 DNA sequence: TGTGCCAGCAGTTGGGGGGCCAAAAACATTCAGTACTTC. This encodes CASSWGAKNIQYF. The rearrangement uses TRBV6-2 or TRBV6-3 and TRBJ2-4; D is possibly TRBD1 or TRBD2 (5 bases each). Germline V gives CDR1 MNHEY, CDR2 SVGEGT. Trimming stripped 4 bases from V and 1 base from J, with 5 bases between. The CDR3 is 13 residues long.

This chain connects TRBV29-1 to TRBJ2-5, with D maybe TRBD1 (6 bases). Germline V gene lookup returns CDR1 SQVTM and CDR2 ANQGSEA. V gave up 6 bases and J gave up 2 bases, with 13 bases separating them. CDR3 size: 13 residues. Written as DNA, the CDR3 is TGCAGCGTCGACCGACAGGATCAAGAGACCCAGTACTTC. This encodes CSVDRQDQETQYF.

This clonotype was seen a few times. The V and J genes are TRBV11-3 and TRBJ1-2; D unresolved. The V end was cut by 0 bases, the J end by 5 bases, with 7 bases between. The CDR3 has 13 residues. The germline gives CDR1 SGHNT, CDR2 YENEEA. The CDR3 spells CASSLDQGYGYTF. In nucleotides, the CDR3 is TGTGCCAGCAGCTTAGATCAAGGATATGGCTACACCTTC.